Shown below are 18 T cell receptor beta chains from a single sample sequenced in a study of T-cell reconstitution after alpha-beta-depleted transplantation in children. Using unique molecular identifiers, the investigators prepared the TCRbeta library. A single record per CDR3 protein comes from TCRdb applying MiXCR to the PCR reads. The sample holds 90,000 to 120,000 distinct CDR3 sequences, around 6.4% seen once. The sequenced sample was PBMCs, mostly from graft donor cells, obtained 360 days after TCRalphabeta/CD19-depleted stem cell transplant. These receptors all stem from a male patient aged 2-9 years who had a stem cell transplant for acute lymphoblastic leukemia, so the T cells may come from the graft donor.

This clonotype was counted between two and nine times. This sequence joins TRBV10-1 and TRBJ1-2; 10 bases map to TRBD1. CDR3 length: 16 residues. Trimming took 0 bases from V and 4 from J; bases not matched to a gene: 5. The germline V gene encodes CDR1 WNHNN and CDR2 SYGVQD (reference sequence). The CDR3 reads CASSESLTGGLYGYTF. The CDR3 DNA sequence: TGCGCCAGCAGTGAGTCCTTGACAGGGGGCCTCTATGGCTACACCTTC.

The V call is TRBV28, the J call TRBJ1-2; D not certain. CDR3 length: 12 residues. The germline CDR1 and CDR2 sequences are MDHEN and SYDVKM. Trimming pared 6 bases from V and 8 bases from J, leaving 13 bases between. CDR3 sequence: CASSDAVGGYTF. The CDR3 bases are TGTGCCAGCAGCGACGCAGTAGGGGGCTACACCTTC.

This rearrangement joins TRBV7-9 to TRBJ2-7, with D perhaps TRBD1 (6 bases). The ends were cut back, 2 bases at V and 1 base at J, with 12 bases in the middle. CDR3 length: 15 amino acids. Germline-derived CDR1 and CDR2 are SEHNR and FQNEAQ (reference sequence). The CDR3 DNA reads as TGTGCCAGCAGCTTAACAGACAGGCCTTCCTACGAGCAGTACTTC. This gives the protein CASSLTDRPSYEQYF.

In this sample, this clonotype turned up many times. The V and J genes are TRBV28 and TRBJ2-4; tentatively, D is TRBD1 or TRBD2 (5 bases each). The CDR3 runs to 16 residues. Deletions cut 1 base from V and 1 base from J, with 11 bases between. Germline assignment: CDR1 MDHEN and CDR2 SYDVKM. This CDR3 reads CASSLSTWGAKNIQYF. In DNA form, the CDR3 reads TGTGCCAGCAGTTTATCAACTTGGGGGGCCAAAAACATTCAGTACTTC.

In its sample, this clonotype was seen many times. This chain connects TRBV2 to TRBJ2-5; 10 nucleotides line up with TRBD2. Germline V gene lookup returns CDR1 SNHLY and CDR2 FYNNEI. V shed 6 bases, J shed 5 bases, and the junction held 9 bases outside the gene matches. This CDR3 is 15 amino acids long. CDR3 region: CASSPGTSAGETQYF. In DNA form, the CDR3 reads TGTGCCAGCAGCCCTGGGACTAGCGCGGGGGAGACCCAGTACTTC.

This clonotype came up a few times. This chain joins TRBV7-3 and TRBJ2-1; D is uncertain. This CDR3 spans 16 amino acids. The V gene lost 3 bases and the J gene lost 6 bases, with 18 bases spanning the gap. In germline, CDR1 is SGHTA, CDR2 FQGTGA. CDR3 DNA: TGTGCCAGCAGCTTCCCCTCCCAAGGACCGTTCAATGAGCAGTTCTTC. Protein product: CASSFPSQGPFNEQFF.

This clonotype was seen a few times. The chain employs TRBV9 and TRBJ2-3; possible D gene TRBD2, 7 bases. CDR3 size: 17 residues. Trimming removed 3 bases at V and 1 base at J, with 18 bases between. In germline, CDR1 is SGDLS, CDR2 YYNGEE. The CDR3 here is CASSARPGGSGTDTQYF. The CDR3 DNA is TGTGCCAGCAGCGCGCGCCCGGGGGGCTCAGGCACAGATACGCAGTATTTT. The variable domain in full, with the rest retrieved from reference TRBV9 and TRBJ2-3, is DSGVTQTPKHLITATGQRVTLRCSPRSGDLSVYWYQQSLDQGLQFLIQYYNGEERAKGNILERFSAQQFPDLHSELNLSSLELGDSALYFCASSARPGGSGTDTQYFGPGTRLTVL.

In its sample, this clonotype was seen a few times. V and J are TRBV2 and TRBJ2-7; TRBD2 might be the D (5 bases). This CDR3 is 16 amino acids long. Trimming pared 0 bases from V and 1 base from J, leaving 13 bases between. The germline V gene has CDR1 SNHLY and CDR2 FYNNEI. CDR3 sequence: CASSEARVGVSYEQYF. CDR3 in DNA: TGTGCCAGCAGTGAAGCGCGGGTGGGAGTTTCCTACGAGCAGTACTTC.

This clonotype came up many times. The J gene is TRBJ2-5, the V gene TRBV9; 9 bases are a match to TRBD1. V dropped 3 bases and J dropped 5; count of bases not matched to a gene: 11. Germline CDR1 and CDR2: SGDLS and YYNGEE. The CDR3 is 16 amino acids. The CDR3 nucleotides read TGTGCCAGCAGCGCTCACAGGGGGCGCGTGTTGGAGACCCAGTACTTC. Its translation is CASSAHRGRVLETQYF.

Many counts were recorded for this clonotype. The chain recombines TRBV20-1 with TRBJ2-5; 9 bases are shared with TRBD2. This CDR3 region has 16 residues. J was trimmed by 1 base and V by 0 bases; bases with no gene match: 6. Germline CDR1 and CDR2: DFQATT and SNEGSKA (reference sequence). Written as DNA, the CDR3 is TGCAGTGCTAGAGATTCGGGGACTAGCATCCAAGAGACCCAGTACTTC. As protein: CSARDSGTSIQETQYF.

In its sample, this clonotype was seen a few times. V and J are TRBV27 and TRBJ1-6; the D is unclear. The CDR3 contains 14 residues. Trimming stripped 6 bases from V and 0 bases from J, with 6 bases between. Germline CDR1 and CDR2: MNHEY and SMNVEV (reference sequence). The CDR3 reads CASSRSSYNSPLHF. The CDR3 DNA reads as TGTGCCAGCAGCCGGAGCTCCTATAATTCACCCCTCCACTTT.

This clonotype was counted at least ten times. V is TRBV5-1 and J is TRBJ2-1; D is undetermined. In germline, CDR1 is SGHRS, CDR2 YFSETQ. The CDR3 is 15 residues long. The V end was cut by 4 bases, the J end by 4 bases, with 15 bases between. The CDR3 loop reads CASSLRTVPYNEQFF. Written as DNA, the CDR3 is TGCGCCAGCAGCCTCAGGACGGTCCCTTACAATGAGCAGTTCTTC.

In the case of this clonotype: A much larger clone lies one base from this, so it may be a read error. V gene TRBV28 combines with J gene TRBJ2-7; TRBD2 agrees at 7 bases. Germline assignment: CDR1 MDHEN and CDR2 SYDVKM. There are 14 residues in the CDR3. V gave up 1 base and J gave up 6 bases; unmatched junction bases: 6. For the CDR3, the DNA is TGTGCCAGCAGTTTATTCGGGGGGAGTTGCGAGCAGTACTTC. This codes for CASSLFGGSCEQYF. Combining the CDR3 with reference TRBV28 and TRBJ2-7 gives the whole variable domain DVKVTQSSRYLVKRTGEKVFLECVQDMDHENMFWYRQDPGLGLRLIYFSYDVKMKEKGDIPEGYSVSREKKERFSLILESASTNQTSMYLCASSLFGGSCEQYFGPGTRLTVT.

The CDR3 region is CAHQDSSYEQYF. CDR3 nucleotide sequence: TGTGCCCACCAGGACAGCTCCTACGAGCAGTACTTC. The rearrangement links TRBV30 to TRBJ2-7; perhaps TRBD1 as D (6 bases). CDR1 is GTSNPN, CDR2 SVGIG, per germline (reference sequence). The ends were cut back, 8 bases at V and 0 bases at J, with 11 bases in the middle. The CDR3 contains 12 residues.

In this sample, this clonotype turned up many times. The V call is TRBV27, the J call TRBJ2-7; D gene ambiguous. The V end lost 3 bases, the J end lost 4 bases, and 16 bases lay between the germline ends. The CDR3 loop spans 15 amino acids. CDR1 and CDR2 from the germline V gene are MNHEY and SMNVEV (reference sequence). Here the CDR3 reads CASSFSPLNSYEQYF. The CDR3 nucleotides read TGTGCCAGCAGTTTTTCGCCACTTAACTCGTACGAGCAGTACTTC.

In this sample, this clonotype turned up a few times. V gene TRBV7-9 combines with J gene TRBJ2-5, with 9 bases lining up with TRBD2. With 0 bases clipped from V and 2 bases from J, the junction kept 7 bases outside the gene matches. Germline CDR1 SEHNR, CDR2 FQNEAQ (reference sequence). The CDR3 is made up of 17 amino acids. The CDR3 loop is CASSLAREGDVQETQYF. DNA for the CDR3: TGTGCCAGCAGCTTAGCGCGGGAGGGGGATGTTCAAGAGACCCAGTACTTC.

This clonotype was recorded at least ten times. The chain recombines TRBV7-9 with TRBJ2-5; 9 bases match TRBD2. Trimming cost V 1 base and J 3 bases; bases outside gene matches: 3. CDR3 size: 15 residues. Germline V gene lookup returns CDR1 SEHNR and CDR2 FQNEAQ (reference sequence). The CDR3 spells CASSLGVAGEETQYF. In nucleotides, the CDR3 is TGTGCCAGCAGCTTAGGGGTAGCGGGAGAAGAGACCCAGTACTTC. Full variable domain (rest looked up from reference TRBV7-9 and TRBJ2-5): DTGVSQNPRHKITKRGQNVTFRCDPISEHNRLYWYRQTLGQGPEFLTYFQNEAQLEKSRLLSDRFSAERPKGSFSTLEIQRTEQGDSAMYLCASSLGVAGEETQYFGPGTRLLVL.

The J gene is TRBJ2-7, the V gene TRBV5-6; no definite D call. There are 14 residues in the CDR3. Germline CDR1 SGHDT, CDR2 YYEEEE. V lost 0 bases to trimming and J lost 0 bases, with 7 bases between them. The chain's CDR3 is CASSLVQASYEQYF. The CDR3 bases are TGTGCCAGCAGCTTGGTCCAGGCCTCCTACGAGCAGTACTTC.